The present entry profiles one T cell receptor beta chain with its context. The target antigen is unknown. The sample belongs to a study of cytomegalovirus exposure and HLA in healthy donors. The study's findings and limits: The dataset shows that most TCR sequences were rare, while some public TCRs occurred in many donors. Most likely, a cluster of highly shared sequence variants arose as a sequencing artifact.

CDR1 is SGHRS and CDR2 is YFSETQ in the germline V gene. The CDR3 spans 15 residues. The germline V and J ends were trimmed by 5 bases and 0 bases, with 12 bases remaining between them. Primers included in the PCR were 60 Vbeta and 13 Jbeta primers. TCRdb keeps only in-frame clones here, not all; method: immunoSEQ multiplex PCR. The repertoire consists of about 160,000 clones, with approximately 75% occurring once and the leading ten covering more than 2%. The chain has TRBV5-1 and TRBJ2-1; no firm D call. Sample: PBMCs. This clonotype was obtained from a man over 45 in good health and CMV-seropositive. CDR3 protein: CASSEVNFSYNEQFF. The CDR3 DNA reads TGCGCCAGCAGTGAGGTGAACTTCTCCTACAATGAGCAGTTCTTC.